The sequence of this T cell receptor beta chain was determined in a study of blood T cell repertoires in COVID-19. Study in general: Both acute and convalescent COVID-19 samples were obtained from the United States, Italy and Spain. Sources were T cells, B-cell-depleted T cells, or PBMCs; the material itself was cDNA or gDNA.

Trimming pared 10 bases from V and 7 bases from J, leaving 17 bases between. This CDR3 comprises 13 residues. The germline CDR1 and CDR2 sequences are SNHLY and FYNNEI. In the original workflow: How many nucleated cells were present was estimated from reference gene primer amplification. The method was immunoSEQ multiplex PCR; TCRdb's version includes in-frame clones alone and lacks a portion of them. Clone size and the V and J calls come from that table; the DNA yielded D and trimming. The sample lists 12,000 to 15,000 clones; around 87% were seen once. The genes are TRBV2 and TRBJ2-1, with D maybe TRBD1 (6 bases). The TCR was taken from a human donor in a cohort sampled during active COVID-19. Specimen: peripheral blood. The CDR3 DNA is TGTGCCAACACCGGGCAGGGGCCAAATGAGCAGTTCTTC. Translated: CANTGQGPNEQFF.